This paragraph reports one TCR beta chain. V gave up 2 bases and J gave up 6 bases, with 12 bases separating them. The germline CDR1 and CDR2 sequences are SGHTA and FQGNSA. The CDR3 length is 14 residues. The data derive from a study of blood T cell repertoires in COVID-19. On the study more broadly: COVID-19 samples, acute and convalescent, were from the United States, Italy and Spain.

As handled by the study authors: Reference gene primer amplification yielded estimated nucleated cell counts. Method: immunoSEQ multiplex PCR; TCRdb's copy keeps in-frame clones and lacks some. V and J calls and clone size are copied from that table; D and trimming were computed from the DNA. The table shows under 60,000 clones, with around 79% occurring only once. V and J are TRBV7-2 and TRBJ2-3; D is perhaps TRBD2 (6 bases). The sequence came from a human donor with active or convalescent COVID-19. The donor label of this sample is uncertain. The sample was peripheral blood. Here the CDR3 reads CASSLTEGSDTQYF. In DNA, the CDR3 is TGTGCCAGCAGCTTAACGGAGGGCTCGGATACGCAGTATTTT. Looking up the rest from reference TRBV7-2 and TRBJ2-3 gives the full variable domain: GAGVSQSPSNKVTEKGKDVELRCDPISGHTALYWYRQSLGQGLEFLIYFQGNSAPDKSGLPSDRFSAERTGGSVSTLTIQRTQQEDSAVYLCASSLTEGSDTQYFGPGTRLTVL.